There are a few counts of the clone carrying this T cell receptor (beta chain). What it recognizes is unknown. Extraction of total RNA produced a minimum of 5.5 micrograms from each sample. The data stem from a study of blood T cells in healthy people across ages. Study-wide points: The unknown donor CMV status may have confounded expanded clonotype changes.

The germline gives CDR1 SQVTM, CDR2 ANQGSEA. The CDR3 has 12 amino acids. The V and J ends lost 3 bases and 10 bases respectively, with 13 bases between them. Combining a sample-barcoded 5' primer with a J-beta primer mix, a second PCR ran for roughly 7 to 12 cycles. Tags on each cDNA molecule came from a template-switch adaptor with 12 random nucleotides. TCRdb reprocessed the 5' RACE reads with MiXCR, giving one entry per CDR3 protein. The data hold about 680,000 distinct CDR3 sequences, with over 45% observed a single time. The V gene is TRBV29-1, the J gene TRBJ2-1; D not certain. The specimen sequenced was blood. The TCR was taken from a woman in her sixties or seventies in good health. The chain's CDR3 is CSVEGLSGEQFF. CDR3 nucleotide sequence: TGCAGCGTTGAGGGTTTGAGTGGCGAGCAGTTCTTC.